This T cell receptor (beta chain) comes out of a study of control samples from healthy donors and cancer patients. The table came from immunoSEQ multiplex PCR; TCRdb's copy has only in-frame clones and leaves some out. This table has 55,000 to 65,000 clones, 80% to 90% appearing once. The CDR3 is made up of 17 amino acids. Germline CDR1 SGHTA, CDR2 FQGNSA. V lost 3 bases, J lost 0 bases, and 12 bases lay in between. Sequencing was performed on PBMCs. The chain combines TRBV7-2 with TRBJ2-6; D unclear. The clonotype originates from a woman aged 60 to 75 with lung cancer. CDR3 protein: CASSFYDPRSGANVLTF. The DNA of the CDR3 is TGTGCCAGCAGCTTTTATGACCCCCGCTCTGGGGCCAACGTCCTGACTTTC. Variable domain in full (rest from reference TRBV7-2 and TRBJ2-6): GAGVSQSPSNKVTEKGKDVELRCDPISGHTALYWYRQSLGQGLEFLIYFQGNSAPDKSGLPSDRFSAERTGGSVSTLTIQRTQQEDSAVYLCASSFYDPRSGANVLTFGAGSRLTVL.